The 6 T cell receptor beta chains reported below all come from one sample, sequenced in a study of T cell responses to AZD1222 COVID-19 vaccine. Generated by immunoSEQ multiplex PCR, the TCRdb table keeps only in-frame clones and is missing some. The sample lists some 120,000 clones, roughly 90% seen once, with more than 9.5% in the top ten. Sequencing used peripheral blood, obtained on day 0 of MenACWY control vaccination. These receptors were taken from an adult in good health.

This clone was detected only once. V usage is TRBV6-6 and J usage is TRBJ1-1, with D uncertain. V was clipped by 8 bases and J by 1 base, with 11 bases between them. The CDR3 loop spans 13 amino acids. Germline-derived CDR1 and CDR2 are MNHNY and SVGAGI (reference sequence). The CDR3 spells CASQRTGNTEAFF. In DNA, the CDR3 is TGTGCCAGCCAAAGGACCGGGAACACTGAAGCTTTCTTT.

The chain combines TRBV10-3 with TRBJ2-7; 8 bases map to TRBD2. Unmatched junction bases numbered 10, after V lost 10 bases and J lost 2 bases. Looked up from germline, CDR1 is ENHRY and CDR2 is SYGVKD. There are 14 residues in the CDR3. CDR3 sequence reads: CATATPGLAYEQYF. The CDR3 nucleotides are TGTGCCACTGCAACCCCGGGACTAGCCTACGAGCAGTACTTC.

The chain recombines TRBV24-1 with TRBJ1-1; D is ambiguous. Germline V gene data show CDR1 as KGHDR and CDR2 as SFDVKD. The CDR3 length is 15 residues. V lost 7 bases to trimming and J lost 5 bases, with 19 bases between them. CDR3 residues: CATRPRGFGRTEAFF. The CDR3 DNA is TGTGCCACCAGGCCTCGCGGGTTTGGTAGGACTGAAGCTTTCTTT.

V gene TRBV7-2 combines with J gene TRBJ2-7; 7 positions match TRBD2. V lost 5 bases and J lost 3; bases outside the gene matches: 10. The CDR3 covers 15 residues. In germline, CDR1 is SGHTA, CDR2 FQGNSA. The CDR3 sequence: CASSGPGRENYEQYF. The CDR3 DNA reads as TGTGCCAGCAGCGGCCCCGGGCGGGAGAACTACGAGCAGTACTTC.

V gene TRBV4-3 combines with J gene TRBJ2-1; D is unclear. The CDR3 is 13 amino acids. Trimming removed 2 bases at V and 7 bases at J, with 9 bases between. Germline CDR1 and CDR2: LGHNA and YSLEER. This CDR3 reads CASSQRLSNEQFF. CDR3 coding DNA: TGCGCCAGCAGCCAAAGACTGTCGAATGAGCAGTTCTTC.

The rearrangement links TRBV4-1 to TRBJ1-5, with D tentatively TRBD1 (5 bases). Germline V lookup: CDR1 MGHRA, CDR2 YSYEKL. The V end was cut by 1 base, the J end by 4 bases, with 8 bases between. This CDR3 contains 14 residues. The CDR3 here is CASSQVGGNQPQHF. DNA for the CDR3: TGCGCCAGCAGCCAAGTTGGGGGGAATCAGCCCCAGCATTTT.